One and the same sample provided the 9 T cell receptor beta chains below, sequenced in a study of blood T cell repertoires in COVID-19. Some clones are missing from TCRdb's copy, which holds only in-frame ones; the method was immunoSEQ multiplex PCR. The data show 250,000 to 350,000 clones, approximately 88% seen once. Sample: peripheral blood. All receptors derive from a woman aged 50 to 60 with active or convalescent COVID-19.

The chain's CDR3 is CASSPTQGNGNTIYF. DNA of the CDR3: TGTGCCAGCTCACCGACCCAGGGGAATGGAAACACCATATATTTT. This chain connects TRBV18 to TRBJ1-3, with a weak D call TRBD1 (6 bases). The germline gives CDR1 KGHSH, CDR2 LQKENI. The V gene lost 3 bases and the J gene lost 3 bases, with 12 bases spanning the gap. CDR3 length equals 15 residues.

V is TRBV29-1 and J is TRBJ1-4; 11 nucleotides agree with TRBD1. The CDR3 length is 13 residues. V was pared by 6 bases and J by 7 bases, with 4 bases of the junction left unmatched. The germline CDR1 and CDR2 sequences are SQVTM and ANQGSEA. CDR3 bases: TGCAGCGTCGAGGGACAGGGGGGTGAAAAACTGTTTTTT. Its protein is CSVEGQGGEKLFF.

The J gene is TRBJ1-5, the V gene TRBV12-5; no definite D call. The CDR3 totals 18 residues. With 5 bases removed from V and 0 bases from J, the gap between germline ends came to 20 bases. Germline lookup yields CDR1 LGHNT and CDR2 FRNRAP. CDR3 loop: CASGLGTAAGYSNQPQHF. The DNA for the CDR3 is TGTGCTAGTGGTCTTGGTACGGCCGCGGGGTATAGCAATCAGCCCCAGCATTTT. The whole variable domain, remainder taken from reference TRBV12-5 and TRBJ1-5, is DARVTQTPRHKVTEMGQEVTMRCQPILGHNTVFWYRQTMMQGLELLAYFRNRAPLDDSGMPKDRFSAEMPDATLATLKIQPSEPRDSAVYFCASGLGTAAGYSNQPQHFGDGTRLSIL.

The chain combines TRBV25-1 with TRBJ2-3; tentatively, D is TRBD2 (6 bases). The ends were cut back, 3 bases at V and 2 bases at J, with 12 bases in the middle. Germline-derived CDR1 and CDR2 are MGHDK and SYGVNS. This CDR3 comprises 15 residues. The chain's CDR3 is CASSDRDSPTDTQYF. In DNA, the CDR3 is TGTGCCAGCAGTGACCGGGACTCTCCCACAGATACGCAGTATTTT. Full variable domain (outside the CDR3, taken from reference TRBV25-1 and TRBJ2-3): EADIYQTPRYLVIGTGKKITLECSQTMGHDKMYWYQQDPGMELHLIHYSYGVNSTEKGDLSSESTVSRIRTEHFPLTLESARPSHTSQYLCASSDRDSPTDTQYFGPGTRLTVL.

The V call is TRBV6-5, the J call TRBJ2-2; perhaps TRBD2 as D (6 bases). Germline CDR1 reads MNHEY; CDR2 reads SVGAGI. V lost 5 bases and J lost 0, with 10 bases in between. The CDR3 is made up of 15 amino acids. The CDR3: CASSQLASNTGELFF. For the CDR3, the DNA is TGTGCCAGCAGTCAACTAGCATCGAACACCGGGGAGCTGTTTTTT.

This chain connects TRBV7-2 to TRBJ1-6; D is unclear. The CDR3 is 15 amino acids. Germline V lookup: CDR1 SGHTA, CDR2 FQGNSA. V lost 5 bases, J lost 10 bases, and 18 bases lay in between. The CDR3 loop reads CASSPLPGGMSPLHF. As DNA, the CDR3 is TGTGCCAGCAGCCCACTCCCGGGAGGGATGTCACCCCTCCACTTT.

This clone was found once. The chain couples TRBV27 to TRBJ2-7; TRBD1 aligns across 8 bases. This CDR3 comprises 14 residues. Losses at the gene ends were 3 bases for V and 4 bases for J; bases not matched to a gene: 5. Per the germline V gene, CDR1 is MNHEY and CDR2 is SMNVEV (reference sequence). Here the CDR3 reads CASSLRQGYYEQYF. The DNA of the CDR3 is TGTGCCAGCAGTTTGCGACAGGGGTATTACGAGCAGTACTTC.

The rearrangement uses TRBV9 and TRBJ2-2; 12 nucleotides match TRBD2. The CDR3 totals 17 residues. CDR1 and CDR2 from the germline V gene are SGDLS and YYNGEE. V was pared by 1 base and J by 4 bases, with 5 bases of the junction left unmatched. This chain's CDR3 is CASSVLAGGPGTGELFF. The DNA of the CDR3 is TGTGCCAGCAGCGTACTAGCGGGGGGGCCAGGCACCGGGGAGCTGTTTTTT. Combining the CDR3 with reference TRBV9 and TRBJ2-2 gives the whole variable domain DSGVTQTPKHLITATGQRVTLRCSPRSGDLSVYWYQQSLDQGLQFLIQYYNGEERAKGNILERFSAQQFPDLHSELNLSSLELGDSALYFCASSVLAGGPGTGELFFGEGSRLTVL.

The chain combines TRBV4-2 with TRBJ2-1; 7 bases align to TRBD2. Losses at the gene ends were 4 bases for V and 7 bases for J; bases not matched to a gene: 10. CDR3 length equals 15 residues. Germline CDR1 and CDR2: LGHNA and YNFKEQ. For the CDR3, the DNA is TGTGCCAGCAGCCCCGGGAGGCTAGCGGTGAATGAGCAGTTCTTC. Amino acids: CASSPGRLAVNEQFF.